These 7 T cell receptor beta chains share one sample of origin, sequenced in a study of shared clonotypes between healthy human individuals. Generated by immunoSEQ multiplex PCR, the TCRdb table keeps only in-frame clones and is missing some. There are some 580,000 clones in the sample; about 97% occur only once, and less than 0.065% lies in the top ten. The sample was naive CD4+ T cells sorted from blood. The subset denotes: CD45RA+ positively selected. The receptors derive from a woman in her thirties in good health.

In its sample, this clone was seen a few times. The chain has TRBV4-1 and TRBJ1-3; 8 bases are a match to TRBD1. Germline assignment: CDR1 MGHRA and CDR2 YSYEKL. The CDR3 is made up of 15 amino acids. The ends lost 3 bases at V and 4 bases at J; junction bases unmatched: 5. CDR3 in DNA: TGCGCCAGCAGCCAGCCGGGGACAGGAGGAAACACCATATATTTT. Translated, it gives CASSQPGTGGNTIYF.

This chain links TRBV5-4 with TRBJ2-5; D remains ambiguous. Germline V CDR1 and CDR2: SGHNT, YYREEE (reference sequence). Trimming cost V 0 bases and J 8 bases, with 14 bases left between them. The CDR3 has 14 amino acids. Here the CDR3 DNA reads TGTGCCAGCAGCTTGGCCAATCTAGTGGGTACCCAGTACTTC. Protein product: CASSLANLVGTQYF.

CDR3 coding DNA: TGTGCCAGCAGCTTGGCTCCCAACATGAACACTGAAGCTTTCTTT. Translating it yields CASSLAPNMNTEAFF. This chain connects TRBV5-6 to TRBJ1-1; D ambiguous. Germline V gene data show CDR1 as SGHDT and CDR2 as YYEEEE. The CDR3 is 15 amino acids. With 0 bases removed from V and 0 bases from J, the gap between germline ends came to 9 bases.

This clone came up once. The V and J genes are TRBV10-3 and TRBJ1-4; TRBD1 might be the D (6 bases). The V gene's germline CDR1 is ENHRY and CDR2 SYGVKD. V lost 7 bases and J lost 6, with 12 bases in between. This CDR3 region has 13 residues. DNA of the CDR3: TGTGCCATCAACGGAGGGGGTGATGAAAAACTGTTTTTT. Translated: CAINGGGDEKLFF.

This clone was counted a single time. The chain uses TRBV18 and TRBJ2-7; D possibly uses TRBD1 or TRBD2 (6 bases each). V lost 3 bases to trimming and J lost 3 bases, with 12 bases between them. The CDR3 runs to 14 residues. Germline CDR1 KGHSH, CDR2 LQKENI. CDR3 nucleotide sequence: TGTGCCAGCTCACCGGGGGGCTCAAACTACGAGCAGTACTTC. Translation gives CASSPGGSNYEQYF.

This chain connects TRBV6-1 to TRBJ2-4; D remains unclear. This CDR3 spans 13 amino acids. Per germline, CDR1 MNHNS and CDR2 SASEGT. The V end was cut by 3 bases, the J end by 1 base, with 4 bases between. The CDR3 bases are TGTGCCAGCAGTGATTGGGCCAAAAACATTCAGTACTTC. It yields the protein CASSDWAKNIQYF.

V is TRBV15 and J is TRBJ2-7; the match to TRBD2 covers 10 bases. Germline CDR1 is LNHNV and CDR2 is YYDKDF (reference sequence). The CDR3 runs 14 residues. Trimming at V came to 0 bases and at J to 6 bases, leaving 2 bases not matched to a gene. CDR3: CATSRDVAGGEQYF. CDR3 nucleotides: TGTGCCACCAGCAGAGATGTAGCGGGAGGCGAGCAGTACTTC.